A single T cell receptor (beta chain) is shown here with its context. Seattle patients were enrolled during active infection and followed longitudinally. The CDR3 consists of 13 residues. V was pared by 6 bases and J by 1 base, with 9 bases between. Germline V gene data show CDR1 as MDHEN and CDR2 as SYDVKM. Authors' data handling: For nucleated cells, counts were estimated from reference gene primer amplification. Repertoires were generated with immunoSEQ multiplex PCR, while TCRdb's copy carries only in-frame clones and drops some. Clonal size and the V and J genes are those of that table, whereas D and trimming came from the DNA. The profile shows about 68,000 clones, approximately 90% of them singletons. The data stem from a study of blood T cell repertoires in COVID-19. Study-level background: Acute and convalescent COVID-19 specimens originated in the United States, Italy and Spain. T cells, B-cell-depleted T cells, or PBMCs supplied cDNA or gDNA.

The V call is TRBV28, the J call TRBJ1-1; no clear D. The sample comprised peripheral blood. This sequence was found in a woman aged 45-59 years with COVID-19, enrolled during active disease. CDR3 in amino acids: CASSLIQNTEAFF. CDR3 nucleotides: TGTGCCAGCAGCCTCATACAGAACACTGAAGCTTTCTTT.